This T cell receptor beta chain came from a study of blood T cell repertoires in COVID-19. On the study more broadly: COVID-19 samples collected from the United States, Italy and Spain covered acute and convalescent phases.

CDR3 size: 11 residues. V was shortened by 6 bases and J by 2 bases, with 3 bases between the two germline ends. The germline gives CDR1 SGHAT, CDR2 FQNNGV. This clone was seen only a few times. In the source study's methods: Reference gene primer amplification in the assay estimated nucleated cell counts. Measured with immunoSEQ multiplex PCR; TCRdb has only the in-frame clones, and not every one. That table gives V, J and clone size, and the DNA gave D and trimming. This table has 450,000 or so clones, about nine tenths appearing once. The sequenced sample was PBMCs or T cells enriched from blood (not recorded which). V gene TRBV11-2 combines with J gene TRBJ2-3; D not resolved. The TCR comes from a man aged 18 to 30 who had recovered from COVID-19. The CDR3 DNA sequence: TGTGCCAGCAGGTACACAGATACGCAGTATTTT. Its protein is CASRYTDTQYF.